Each of the 27 T cell receptor beta chains below was sequenced from the same sample in a study of identical twins (dated by TCRdb to the mid-2010s). The library was obtained by 5' RACE. TCRdb names Illumina HiSeq 2000 as the instrument used. Using fastp at Q25 and MiXCR, TCRdb reprocessed the public reads and kept productive beta chains. Entries that share a CDR3 protein sequence are merged under the most common genes and DNA. The sample table shows roughly 540,000 distinct CDR3 sequences, and less than 25% are seen once. Of the sample, roughly 0.9% falls within the top ten clones. This same sample was also part of a study on T cells expressing NK-cell markers.

The sequenced sample was CD4+ T cells sorted from blood. These receptors were taken from a woman aged 18-29 years in good health.

The chain combines TRBV7-2 with TRBJ1-2; 8 bases are shared with TRBD1. V gave up 8 bases and J gave up 0 bases; unmatched junction bases: 2. Germline CDR1 and CDR2: SGHTA and FQGNSA. The CDR3 spans 13 residues. The CDR3 sequence: CASRQGTNYGYTF. DNA for the CDR3: TGTGCCAGCCGACAGGGGACTAACTATGGCTACACCTTC.

This clonotype occurred a few times. The rearrangement joins TRBV3-1 to TRBJ2-2, with TRBD2 identical over 11 bases. The trim removed 8 bases at V and 4 bases at J, leaving 3 bases unmatched. Germline V lookup: CDR1 LGHDT, CDR2 YNNKEL (reference sequence). The CDR3 is made up of 14 amino acids. CDR3 sequence: CASDLAGGTGELFF. CDR3 coding DNA: TGTGCCAGCGACCTAGCGGGGGGCACCGGGGAGCTGTTTTTT. Full variable domain (outside the CDR3, taken from reference TRBV3-1 and TRBJ2-2): DTAVSQTPKYLVTQMGNDKSIKCEQNLGHDTMYWYKQDSKKFLKIMFSYNNKELIINETVPNRFSPKSPDKAHLNLHINSLELGDSAVYFCASDLAGGTGELFFGEGSRLTVL.

The rearrangement links TRBV29-1 to TRBJ1-1, with D perhaps matching TRBD1 (5 bases). The CDR3 covers 14 residues. V lost 4 bases and J 0 bases, leaving 12 bases between the germline ends. Germline V gene data show CDR1 as SQVTM and CDR2 as ANQGSEA. CDR3 coding DNA: TGCAGCGTTGCCGTGTCAGGGATGAACACTGAAGCTTTCTTT. Its translation: CSVAVSGMNTEAFF.

This clonotype was picked up a small number of times. The gene calls are TRBV2 and TRBJ1-4; D is ambiguous. The V gene's germline CDR1 is SNHLY and CDR2 FYNNEI. The CDR3 length is 14 residues. With 6 bases removed from V and 8 bases from J, the gap between germline ends came to 16 bases. CDR3 sequence: CASRLDRDTEKLFF. CDR3 sequence (DNA): TGTGCCAGCAGACTGGACCGGGATACGGAAAAACTGTTTTTT.

Concerning this clonotype: Mismatch with germline at one junction end may stem from a read error. The chain links TRBV7-7 to TRBJ2-2; D call uncertain. This CDR3 region has 15 residues. Per the germline V gene, CDR1 is SSHAT and CDR2 is FNYEAQ (reference sequence). The CDR3 region has the DNA TGTGCTAGCAGCCCCACCACAAGGAACACCGGGGAGCTGTTTTTT. It codes for CASSPTTRNTGELFF.

This clonotype was seen a few times. The genes are TRBV12-3 or TRBV12-4 and TRBJ1-5; no firm D call. The CDR3 contains 11 residues. Trimming took off 4 bases at V and 11 bases at J, with 9 bases between the two ends. CDR3: CASSSQSAQHF. The CDR3 coding sequence is TGTGCCAGCAGTTCGCAGTCGGCCCAGCATTTT.

The chain links TRBV4-3 to TRBJ2-7; possibly TRBD2 for D (6 bases). Germline CDR1 reads LGHNA; CDR2 reads YSLEER. Trimming removed 0 bases from V and 6 bases from J, with 15 bases in between. This CDR3 comprises 15 residues. CDR3 region: CASSQEGLAFGEQYF. Written as DNA, the CDR3 is TGCGCCAGCAGCCAAGAGGGACTGGCCTTTGGCGAGCAGTACTTC.

The V gene is TRBV18, the J gene TRBJ2-5, with no clear D. This CDR3 region has 12 residues. Germline loops: CDR1 KGHSH, CDR2 LQKENI. V lost 5 bases to trimming and J lost 5 bases, with 9 bases between them. The CDR3 reads CASSGVGETQYF. In DNA form, the CDR3 reads TGTGCCAGCTCAGGGGTCGGCGAGACCCAGTACTTC.

This clonotype was picked up a small number of times. The CDR3 region has the DNA TGTGCCTGGACCAGGACTAGCAATCAGCCCCAGCATTTT. It specifies CAWTRTSNQPQHF. The genes are TRBV30 and TRBJ1-5; D gene uncertain. The V end lost 4 bases, the J end lost 0 bases, and 7 bases lay between the germline ends. The CDR3 covers 13 residues. Germline loops: CDR1 GTSNPN, CDR2 SVGIG (reference sequence).

This clonotype was counted a few times. The chain couples TRBV20-1 to TRBJ2-7; no clear D. Germline V gives CDR1 DFQATT, CDR2 SNEGSKA (reference sequence). CDR3 length: 13 amino acids. Trimming stripped 1 base from V and 5 bases from J, with 12 bases between. In nucleotides, the CDR3 is TGCAGTGCTAGAGGGCCCGGATACAACGAGCAGTACTTC. It codes for CSARGPGYNEQYF.

The rearrangement uses TRBV12-3 or TRBV12-4 and TRBJ1-2; 8 bases fit TRBD1. The junction had 4 bases not matched to a gene; V was cut back by 0 bases and J by 13 bases. The CDR3 contains 12 residues. CDR3 in amino acids: CASSLATGGCTF. The DNA of the CDR3 is TGTGCCAGCAGTTTAGCCACAGGGGGGTGCACCTTC.

The rearrangement joins TRBV10-3 to TRBJ2-1; 7 bases map to TRBD2. Unmatched junction bases numbered 4, after V lost 7 bases and J lost 4 bases. Germline V gives CDR1 ENHRY, CDR2 SYGVKD. There are 13 residues in the CDR3. In DNA form, the CDR3 reads TGTGCCATCACGGGCGGGAGTTACAATGAGCAGTTCTTC. Its translation: CAITGGSYNEQFF.

The V call is TRBV29-1, the J call TRBJ1-1, with D perhaps matching TRBD1 (6 bases). Per the germline V gene, CDR1 is SQVTM and CDR2 is ANQGSEA. This CDR3 region has 14 residues. For the CDR3, the DNA is TGCTCCGGAGGGGGGGAACCAGGGAACACTGAAGCTTTCTTT. Protein: CSGGGEPGNTEAFF.

The chain uses TRBV11-2 and TRBJ2-7; 8 bases agree with TRBD1. The junction had 11 bases not matched to a gene; V was cut back by 4 bases and J by 3 bases. Germline loops: CDR1 SGHAT, CDR2 FQNNGV. The CDR3 contains 16 residues. CDR3 region: CASSSLKGTGGYEQYF. The CDR3 nucleotides are TGTGCCAGCAGCTCCCTGAAGGGGACAGGCGGCTACGAGCAGTACTTC.

The CDR3 region has the DNA TGTGCCAGCAGTTACGTCCCTAGCGGAACCCAAGAGACCCAGTACTTC. As protein: CASSYVPSGTQETQYF. The chain joins TRBV6-5 to TRBJ2-5; 7 positions match TRBD2. CDR1 and CDR2 (germline): MNHEY, SVGAGI. V was pared by 2 bases and J by 1 base, with 7 bases of the junction left unmatched. The CDR3 loop spans 16 amino acids.

The chain has TRBV20-1 and TRBJ1-2; 8 bases match TRBD1. The CDR3 loop spans 13 amino acids. Germline loops: CDR1 DFQATT, CDR2 SNEGSKA (reference sequence). The V gene end was trimmed by 3 bases and the J gene end by 2 bases; junction bases not matched to a gene: 2. The CDR3 bases are TGCAGTGCTAGGGGACAGGCCAACTATGGCTACACCTTC. Protein: CSARGQANYGYTF.

This chain links TRBV6-2 or TRBV6-3 with TRBJ2-3; a possible D gene is TRBD2 (6 bases). The CDR3 spans 12 residues. Trimming removed 4 bases from V and 12 bases from J, with 14 bases in between. CDR1 is MNHEY, CDR2 SVGEGT, per germline. DNA of the CDR3: TGTGCCAGCAGTTCATACCGGGACTTTCAGTATTTT. The encoded protein is CASSSYRDFQYF.

The gene calls are TRBV20-1 and TRBJ2-1; the D gene is possibly TRBD2 (6 bases). V lost 0 bases and J lost 8, with 14 bases in between. Germline lookup yields CDR1 DFQATT and CDR2 SNEGSKA (reference sequence). There are 14 residues in the CDR3. The CDR3 coding sequence is TGCAGTGCTAGAGAAACGACTAGTTCCGATGAGCAGTTCTTC. This codes for CSARETTSSDEQFF.

This clonotype was recorded a few times. The gene calls are TRBV7-9 and TRBJ2-2, with TRBD2 as a possible D gene (5 bases). The CDR3 contains 14 residues. Germline lookup yields CDR1 SEHNR and CDR2 FQNEAQ (reference sequence). V lost 3 bases and J 2 bases, leaving 7 bases between the germline ends. The CDR3 reads CASSFSVNTGELFF. The CDR3 DNA sequence: TGTGCCAGCAGCTTTAGCGTCAACACCGGGGAGCTGTTTTTT.

This clonotype came up a few times. The V gene is TRBV20-1, the J gene TRBJ1-5, with D unclear. The CDR3 covers 14 residues. CDR1 is DFQATT, CDR2 SNEGSKA, per germline (reference sequence). The ends were cut back, 7 bases at V and 3 bases at J, with 16 bases in the middle. The CDR3 coding sequence is TGCAGTGGCCGACGGGGAGGAAACAATCAGCCCCAGCATTTT. Translation: CSGRRGGNNQPQHF.

The chain has TRBV20-1 and TRBJ2-5; 9 bases fit TRBD1. The CDR3 length is 14 residues. Trimming took 6 bases from V and 8 from J; bases not matched to a gene: 13. The germline gives CDR1 DFQATT, CDR2 SNEGSKA (reference sequence). The CDR3 DNA reads TGCAGTGCGGGGACAGGGCCCTCGGGGGAAACCCAGTACTTC. As protein: CSAGTGPSGETQYF.

In this sample, this clonotype turned up a few times. The rearrangement links TRBV5-1 to TRBJ2-7; D is possibly TRBD2 (5 bases). The CDR3 is 13 residues long. Trimming shortened V by 0 bases and J by 4 bases, and 8 bases separated the two germline ends. Germline loops: CDR1 SGHRS, CDR2 YFSETQ. The DNA for the CDR3 is TGCGCCAGCAGCTTGGACGGGGATTACGAGCAGTACTTC. Its protein is CASSLDGDYEQYF.

This chain connects TRBV6-1 to TRBJ2-5; 8 positions agree with TRBD2. Germline lookup yields CDR1 MNHNS and CDR2 SASEGT. V was pared by 6 bases and J by 5 bases, with 23 bases of the junction left unmatched. This CDR3 spans 19 amino acids. The DNA of the CDR3 is TGTGCCAGCAGCCAGAGGGGTCAACAACTAGCGGCCCATCGCGAGACCCAGTACTTC. It translates to CASSQRGQQLAAHRETQYF.

This chain links TRBV15 with TRBJ2-1; D unresolved. Trimming shortened V by 1 base and J by 7 bases, and 17 bases separated the two germline ends. This CDR3 has 16 residues. Germline CDR1 LNHNV, CDR2 YYDKDF (reference sequence). The CDR3 nucleotides read TGTGCCACCAGCAGAGTAGCAGGCCCTGGTGGGAATGAGCAGTTCTTC. Amino acids: CATSRVAGPGGNEQFF.

This clonotype was observed many times. This chain links TRBV6-1 with TRBJ1-5; D remains ambiguous. Looked up from germline, CDR1 is MNHNS and CDR2 is SASEGT. The CDR3 covers 16 residues. Deletions cut 4 bases from V and 0 bases from J, with 13 bases between. The CDR3 coding sequence is TGTGCCAGCAGTGTTTTTGCGGGAGGTAGCAATCAGCCCCAGCATTTT. Encoded protein: CASSVFAGGSNQPQHF.

This clonotype was found a few times. The rearrangement joins TRBV10-3 to TRBJ2-7; the match to TRBD2 covers 9 bases. This CDR3 is built from 14 residues. V was pared by 4 bases and J by 5 bases, with 6 bases of the junction left unmatched. The germline CDR1 and CDR2 sequences are ENHRY and SYGVKD. CDR3 protein: CAISVRGRADEQYF. The CDR3 region has the DNA TGTGCCATCAGTGTCCGCGGGAGGGCGGACGAGCAGTACTTC.

This clonotype has a count of ten or more. The junction and the germline gene differ at one end; a read error may be behind it. This chain uses TRBV5-1 with TRBJ2-5; D gene uncertain. The CDR3 consists of 11 residues. The germline gives CDR1 SGHRS, CDR2 YFSETQ. This CDR3 reads CASSLSETQYF. DNA of the CDR3: TGTGCCAGCAGCTTATCGGAGACCCAGTACTTC. The full variable domain, rest sourced from reference TRBV5-1 and TRBJ2-5, is KAGVTQTPRYLIKTRGQQVTLSCSPISGHRSVSWYQQTPGQGLQFLFEYFSETQRNKGNFPGRFSGRQFSNSRSEMNVSTLELGDSALYLCASSLSETQYFGPGTRLLVL.